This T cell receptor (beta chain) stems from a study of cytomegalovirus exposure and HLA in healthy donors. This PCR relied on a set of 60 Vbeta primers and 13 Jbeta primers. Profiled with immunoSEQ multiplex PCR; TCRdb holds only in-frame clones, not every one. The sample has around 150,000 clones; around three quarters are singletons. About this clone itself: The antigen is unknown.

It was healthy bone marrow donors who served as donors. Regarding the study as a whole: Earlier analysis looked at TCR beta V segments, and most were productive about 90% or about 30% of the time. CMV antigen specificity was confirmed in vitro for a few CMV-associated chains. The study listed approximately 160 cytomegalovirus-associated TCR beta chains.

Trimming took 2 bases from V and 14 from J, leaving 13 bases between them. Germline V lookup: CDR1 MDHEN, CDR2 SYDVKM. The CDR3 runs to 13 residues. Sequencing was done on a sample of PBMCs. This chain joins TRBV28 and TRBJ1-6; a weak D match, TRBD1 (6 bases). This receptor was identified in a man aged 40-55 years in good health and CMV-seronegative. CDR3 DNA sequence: TGTGCCAGCAGTTTAGCGGGGGCGGAATCCCTCCACTTT. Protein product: CASSLAGAESLHF.